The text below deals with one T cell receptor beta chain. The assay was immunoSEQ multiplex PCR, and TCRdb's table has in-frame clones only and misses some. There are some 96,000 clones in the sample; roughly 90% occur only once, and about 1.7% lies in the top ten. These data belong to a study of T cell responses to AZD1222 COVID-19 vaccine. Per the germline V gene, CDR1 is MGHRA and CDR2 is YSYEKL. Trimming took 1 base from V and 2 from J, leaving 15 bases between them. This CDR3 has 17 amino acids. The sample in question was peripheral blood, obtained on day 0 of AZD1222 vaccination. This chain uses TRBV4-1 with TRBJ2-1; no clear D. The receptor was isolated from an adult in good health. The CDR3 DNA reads TGCGCCAGCAGCCAAGTTCCGGCAGGTCTAACCTACAATGAGCAGTTCTTC. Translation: CASSQVPAGLTYNEQFF.